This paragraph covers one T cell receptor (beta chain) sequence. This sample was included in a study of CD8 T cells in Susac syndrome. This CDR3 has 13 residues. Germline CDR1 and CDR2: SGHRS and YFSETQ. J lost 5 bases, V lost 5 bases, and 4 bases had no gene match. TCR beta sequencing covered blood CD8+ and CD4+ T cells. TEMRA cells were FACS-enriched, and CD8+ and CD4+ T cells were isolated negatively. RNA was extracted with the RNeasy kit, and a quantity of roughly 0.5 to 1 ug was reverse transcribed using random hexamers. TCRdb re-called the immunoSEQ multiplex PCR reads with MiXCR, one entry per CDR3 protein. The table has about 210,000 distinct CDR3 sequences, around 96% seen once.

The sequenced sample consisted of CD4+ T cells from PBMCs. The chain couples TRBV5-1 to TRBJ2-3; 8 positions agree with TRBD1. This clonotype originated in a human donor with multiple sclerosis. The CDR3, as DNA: TGCGCCAGCAGGGGACAGGCTCAAGATACGCAGTATTTT. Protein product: CASRGQAQDTQYF.